These 23 T cell receptor beta chains originate from one sample sequenced in a study of early T cells in non-severe SARS-CoV-2 infection. TCRdb reanalysed the 5' RACE reads using MiXCR and keeps one entry per CDR3 protein. This table holds some 46,000 distinct CDR3 sequences, 5.5% to 7.5% found once. This material consisted of whole blood, taken at baseline. These receptor sequences come from an adult who was a healthcare worker with PCR-confirmed SARS-CoV-2 infection or an uninfected control (not recorded which).

This clonotype was detected ten times or more. This chain connects TRBV20-1 to TRBJ2-5; 10 nucleotides match TRBD2. The CDR3 is 14 residues long. Losses at the gene ends were 6 bases for V and 4 bases for J; bases not matched to a gene: 8. Germline CDR1 is DFQATT and CDR2 is SNEGSKA (reference sequence). The CDR3 reads CSAPRAGGRETQYF. CDR3 nucleotide sequence: TGCAGTGCGCCACGAGCGGGGGGGAGAGAGACCCAGTACTTC.

This chain links TRBV20-1 with TRBJ2-1, with 7 bases fitting TRBD2. With V trimmed by 6 bases and J by 7 bases, 12 bases remained unmatched. From germline, CDR1 is DFQATT and CDR2 SNEGSKA (reference sequence). This CDR3 is built from 14 residues. CDR3 DNA: TGCAGTGCCCTAATGGGGGGGAGTAGTAATGAGCAGTTCTTC. Protein: CSALMGGSSNEQFF.

The genes are TRBV7-3 and TRBJ2-2, with D uncertain. This CDR3 region has 14 residues. The germline V gene encodes CDR1 SGHTA and CDR2 FQGTGA. Trimming stripped 5 bases from V and 6 bases from J, with 13 bases between. The CDR3 sequence is CASSPFGQAGELFF. As DNA, the CDR3 is TGTGCCAGCAGCCCTTTCGGCCAGGCCGGGGAGCTGTTTTTT.

By sample share, this clonotype is medium-sized. The V and J genes are TRBV7-2 and TRBJ1-2; TRBD1 might be the D (6 bases). The CDR3 is 13 amino acids. Germline CDR1 and CDR2: SGHTA and FQGNSA. V was trimmed by 5 bases and J by 4 bases, leaving 11 bases between them. The CDR3 DNA reads as TGTGCCAGCAGCAAAGACAGGAGCTATGGCTACACCTTC. Protein product: CASSKDRSYGYTF.

In its sample, this clonotype was seen many times. The V gene is TRBV20-1, the J gene TRBJ1-1, with 7 bases matching TRBD1. The CDR3 has 14 amino acids. V was pared by 3 bases and J by 5 bases, with 9 bases of the junction left unmatched. Looked up from germline, CDR1 is DFQATT and CDR2 is SNEGSKA (reference sequence). CDR3 bases: TGCAGTGCTAGCCTTCGACAGGGATGGACTGAAGCTTTCTTT. Translating it yields CSASLRQGWTEAFF.

This clonotype was detected only a few times. At one end the junction does not follow the germline gene, possibly because of a read error. The chain uses TRBV5-1 and TRBJ2-1; D is unresolved. Germline V gene lookup returns CDR1 SGHRS and CDR2 YFSETQ. The CDR3 has 15 residues. In nucleotides, the CDR3 is TGCGCGAGCACCAATCGCCCTAACTCCTACAATGAGCAGTTCTTC. As protein: CASTNRPNSYNEQFF.

The chain couples TRBV12-3 or TRBV12-4 to TRBJ2-1; D could derive from TRBD1 or TRBD2 (6 bases each). The CDR3 spans 16 residues. Trimming took 3 bases from V and 0 from J, leaving 12 bases between them. The CDR3 is CASSLGGRGSYNEQFF. CDR3 nucleotide sequence: TGTGCCAGCAGTTTGGGGGGCAGGGGCTCCTACAATGAGCAGTTCTTC.

The rearrangement joins TRBV7-2 to TRBJ2-1; 7 bases map to TRBD2. This CDR3 is built from 15 residues. J gave up 2 bases and V 4 bases, and 5 bases lay outside the gene matches. CDR1 SGHTA and CDR2 FQGNSA come from the germline V gene. The CDR3 sequence is CASSYPGTTYNEQFF. As DNA, the CDR3 is TGTGCCAGCAGCTATCCGGGGACTACCTACAATGAGCAGTTCTTC.

This clonotype appeared many times. The V gene is TRBV7-2, the J gene TRBJ2-3; TRBD2 matches at 8 bases. The CDR3 spans 14 residues. V was pared by 5 bases and J by 4 bases, with 5 bases of the junction left unmatched. CDR1 is SGHTA, CDR2 FQGNSA, per germline. DNA of the CDR3: TGTGCCAGCAGCCGAAAGACTAGCGCAGATACGCAGTATTTT. Translation gives CASSRKTSADTQYF.

Ten or more counts support this clonotype. The rearrangement joins TRBV20-1 to TRBJ1-1; possible D gene TRBD1, 5 bases. The CDR3 covers 11 residues. The germline gives CDR1 DFQATT, CDR2 SNEGSKA (reference sequence). V lost 6 bases and J lost 11, with 16 bases in between. CDR3 sequence reads: CSALGGRDAFF. The CDR3 DNA follows: TGCAGTGCCCTGGGGGGAAGAGACGCTTTCTTT.

This clonotype is classed as medium-sized. This rearrangement joins TRBV20-1 to TRBJ2-2; D possibly corresponds to TRBD1 (6 bases). CDR1 is DFQATT, CDR2 SNEGSKA, per germline (reference sequence). Trimming removed 3 bases from V and 4 bases from J, with 21 bases in between. The CDR3 covers 17 residues. The CDR3 DNA reads as TGCAGTGCTAGCCCACCGGACAGCCGGGGCGGCACCGGGGAGCTGTTTTTT. Its protein is CSASPPDSRGGTGELFF.

The rearrangement links TRBV20-1 to TRBJ2-3; 7 bases are a match to TRBD1. With 6 bases clipped from V and 4 bases from J, the junction kept 7 bases outside the gene matches. The germline V gene encodes CDR1 DFQATT and CDR2 SNEGSKA (reference sequence). The CDR3 sequence is 13 residues long. CDR3 nucleotide sequence: TGCAGTGCAGGGGGCTTCGGCGCAGATACGCAGTATTTT. Translation gives CSAGGFGADTQYF.

This clonotype was seen repeatedly, ten times or more. The V gene is TRBV2, the J gene TRBJ2-1; no firm D call. V was trimmed by 6 bases and J by 0 bases, leaving 3 bases between them. Germline V gives CDR1 SNHLY, CDR2 FYNNEI. This CDR3 comprises 12 residues. In DNA form, the CDR3 reads TGTGCCAGCAGGCGCTCCTACAATGAGCAGTTCTTC. It yields the protein CASRRSYNEQFF.

This chain joins TRBV6-2 or TRBV6-3 and TRBJ2-1, with TRBD1 identical over 7 bases. CDR1 and CDR2 (germline): MNHEY, SVGEGT. V lost 4 bases, J lost 2 bases, and 2 bases stayed unmatched. This CDR3 region has 14 residues. The CDR3 DNA reads TGTGCCAGCAGTTGGACAGGAACCTACAATGAGCAGTTCTTC. This encodes CASSWTGTYNEQFF.

This clonotype was picked up many times. The J gene is TRBJ1-2, the V gene TRBV19, with D possibly TRBD1 on 6 matching bases. The CDR3 runs to 14 residues. Germline CDR1 reads LNHDA; CDR2 reads SQIVND (reference sequence). Trimming left V 4 bases short and J 4 bases short, with 13 bases between. The CDR3 region has the DNA TGTGCCAGTAGTAACAGGACAGTTCTCTATGGCTACACCTTC. Encoded protein: CASSNRTVLYGYTF.

This chain connects TRBV10-3 to TRBJ2-1; 11 bases are shared with TRBD2. CDR1 and CDR2 from the germline V gene are ENHRY and SYGVKD. The CDR3 totals 15 residues. Trimming at V came to 6 bases and at J to 5 bases, leaving 6 bases not matched to a gene. CDR3 DNA sequence: TGTGCCATCAGCTTTAGCGGGGGGGCCGACAATGAGCAGTTCTTC. It yields the protein CAISFSGGADNEQFF.

This clonotype was seen only a few times. This sequence joins TRBV7-8 and TRBJ2-1; 11 bases agree with TRBD2. V was clipped by 4 bases and J by 4 bases; unmatched bases: 6. Germline CDR1 reads SGHVS; CDR2 reads FQNEAQ. There are 16 residues in the CDR3. The CDR3 here is CASSSQTSGIYNEQFF. CDR3 nucleotides: TGTGCCAGCAGCTCCCAGACTAGCGGGATTTACAATGAGCAGTTCTTC.

The chain uses TRBV5-1 and TRBJ2-7, with 7 bases matching TRBD1. The CDR3 is 14 amino acids. Trimming cost V 1 base and J 2 bases; bases outside gene matches: 3. CDR1 SGHRS and CDR2 YFSETQ come from the germline V gene. In DNA form, the CDR3 reads TGCGCCAGCAGCTTGAGACAGGGAGCCTACGAGCAGTACTTC. Its translation is CASSLRQGAYEQYF.

This clonotype was counted ten times or more. The chain links TRBV25-1 to TRBJ2-1; the match to TRBD2 covers 9 bases. The germline V gene has CDR1 MGHDK and CDR2 SYGVNS. CDR3 length: 14 residues. V lost 3 bases and J lost 5; bases outside the gene matches: 2. CDR3 nucleotides: TGTGCCAGCAGTGAGACTAGCGGACACAATGAGCAGTTCTTC. This codes for CASSETSGHNEQFF.

This clonotype was detected ten times or more. The chain is built from TRBV20-1 and TRBJ2-5; possibly TRBD2 for D (6 bases). CDR3 size: 20 residues. Germline assignment: CDR1 DFQATT and CDR2 SNEGSKA (reference sequence). V was trimmed by 3 bases and J by 0 bases, leaving 29 bases between them. The CDR3 here is CSASWSGGTTVRSYQETQYF. DNA of the CDR3: TGCAGTGCTAGTTGGTCAGGAGGGACCACCGTCAGATCCTACCAAGAGACCCAGTACTTC.

This clonotype came up many times. This chain links TRBV7-2 with TRBJ2-5; D is unresolved. V lost 5 bases and J 5 bases, leaving 12 bases between the germline ends. The germline gives CDR1 SGHTA, CDR2 FQGNSA. There are 13 residues in the CDR3. CDR3 region: CASSANKFETQYF. CDR3 DNA sequence: TGTGCCAGCAGCGCAAACAAATTCGAGACCCAGTACTTC.

This chain connects TRBV19 to TRBJ2-7, with TRBD2 identical over 9 bases. The CDR3 spans 15 residues. Germline CDR1 and CDR2: LNHDA and SQIVND (reference sequence). V lost 2 bases to trimming and J lost 1 base; unmatched junction nucleotides: 3. This CDR3 reads CASSIPSGKSYEQYF. CDR3 nucleotide sequence: TGTGCCAGTAGTATACCTAGCGGGAAATCCTACGAGCAGTACTTC.

This clonotype was counted many times. The CDR3 spells CASRPGPSYEQYF. Written as DNA, the CDR3 is TGTGCCAGCAGACCGGGACCCTCCTACGAGCAGTACTTC. The rearrangement joins TRBV7-6 to TRBJ2-7; D is perhaps TRBD1 or TRBD2 (5 bases each). V shed 6 bases and J shed 0 bases, with 9 bases lying between them. The germline V gene has CDR1 SGHVS and CDR2 FNYEAQ. The CDR3 runs 13 residues. The whole variable domain, remainder taken from reference TRBV7-6 and TRBJ2-7, is GAGVSQSPRYKVTKRGQDVALRCDPISGHVSLYWYRQALGQGPEFLTYFNYEAQQDKSGLPNDRFSAERPEGSISTLTIQRTEQRDSAMYRCASRPGPSYEQYFGPGTRLTVT.